This is a list of T cell receptor beta chains from one sample in a study of shared clonotypes between healthy human individuals. Data came from immunoSEQ multiplex PCR; TCRdb stores just in-frame clones and leaves some out. The table lists about 1 million clones, approximately 68% of them singletons. Sequencing was carried out using memory CD4+ T cells sorted from blood. All receptors derive from a man in his late teens or twenties in good health. The CDR3 runs from the conserved cysteine through the conserved F or W. Fields, in order: clone size, J gene, D gene, V gene, CDR3 length, CDR3 protein, CDR3 DNA. A D gene is named only where the DNA matches it firmly. For some rows the clone size is stated as once, few or many, or as a class when expanded; others skip it.

-	TRBJ2-4	-	TRBV6-4	15	CASSYQRAGENIQYF	TGTGCCAGCAGTTACCAGCGGGCTGGCGAAAACATTCAGTACTTC
-	TRBJ2-7	-	TRBV7-7	17	CASSLVLTAPLYYEQYF	TGTGCTAGCAGCTTAGTCTTGACAGCCCCCTTGTACTACGAGCAGTACTTC
-	TRBJ2-5	TRBD1	TRBV7-9	13	CASSSTGVQTQYF	TGTGCCAGCAGCTCCACAGGGGTACAGACCCAGTACTTC
-	TRBJ2-5	-	TRBV5-1	12	CASSQSQETQYF	TGCGCCAGCAGCCAGAGTCAAGAGACCCAGTACTTC
once	TRBJ2-1	TRBD2	TRBV19	15	CASSSAGSSYNEQFF	TGTGCCAGTAGTTCAGCGGGGAGCTCCTACAATGAGCAGTTCTTC
-	TRBJ2-5	-	TRBV5-4	14	CASSLDRTGETQYF	TGTGCCAGCAGCTTGGACAGGACTGGGGAGACCCAGTACTTC
-	TRBJ2-3	TRBD2	TRBV5-1	17	CASSLAQSGGGTDTQYF	TGCGCCAGCAGCTTGGCCCAAAGCGGGGGGGGCACAGATACGCAGTATTTT
-	TRBJ2-2	TRBD2	TRBV5-4	16	CASSLLAGALPGELFF	TGTGCCAGCAGCTTGTTAGCGGGGGCCCTCCCCGGGGAGCTGTTTTTT
few	TRBJ2-4	-	TRBV7-8	14	CASSHSRGQNIQYF	TGTGCCAGCAGCCATTCTCGTGGGCAAAACATTCAGTACTTC
once	TRBJ2-7	TRBD1	TRBV28	14	CASSTGTVPYEQYF	TGTGCCAGCAGCACCGGGACAGTACCCTACGAGCAGTACTTC
-	TRBJ1-6	-	TRBV27	16	CASSLQGSSYNSPLHF	TGTGCCAGCAGTTTACAGGGAAGCTCCTATAATTCACCCCTCCACTTT
few	TRBJ1-4	TRBD1	TRBV25-1	16	CASSDYGQGAHEKLFF	TGTGCCAGCAGTGATTACGGTCAGGGGGCCCATGAAAAACTGTTTTTT
-	TRBJ1-3	TRBD1	TRBV5-1	15	CASSSGTDTGNTIYF	TGCGCCAGCAGCTCCGGGACAGACACTGGAAACACCATATATTTT
-	TRBJ2-1	TRBD2	TRBV27	17	CASSSQGLADNYNEQFF	TGTGCCAGCAGTTCCCAGGGCCTAGCGGACAATTACAATGAGCAGTTCTTC
-	TRBJ2-1	TRBD2	TRBV14	17	CASSPTRGGSSYNEQFF	TGTGCCAGCAGCCCCACCCGGGGGGGGAGCTCCTACAATGAGCAGTTCTTC
once	TRBJ1-2	-	TRBV5-4	13	CASSDTGSHGYTF	TGTGCCAGCAGCGATACAGGGTCGCATGGCTACACCTTC
-	TRBJ1-5	-	TRBV30	13	CAWSGRSDQPQHF	TGTGCCTGGAGTGGTCGATCTGATCAGCCCCAGCATTTT
-	TRBJ1-6	-	TRBV7-2	16	CASSLGIGGVYSPLHF	TGTGCCAGCAGCTTGGGTATTGGGGGGGTATATTCACCCCTCCACTTT
many	TRBJ2-7	-	TRBV7-2	15	CASSLDGTATYEQYF	TGTGCCAGCAGCTTAGATGGGACTGCTACCTACGAGCAGTACTTC
-	TRBJ2-5	-	TRBV29-1	12	CSARQAQETQYF	TGCAGCGCCAGACAGGCGCAAGAGACCCAGTACTTC
-	TRBJ2-7	TRBD1	TRBV9	18	CASSASHRTGKGRNEQYF	TGTGCCAGCAGCGCCTCCCACCGGACAGGGAAGGGACGAAACGAGCAGTACTTC
few	TRBJ1-6	-	TRBV5-5	12	CASSLVGAPLHF	TGTGCCAGCAGCTTGGTGGGAGCTCCCCTCCACTTT
few	TRBJ2-2	-	TRBV9	14	CASSVDPARGELFF	TGTGCCAGCAGCGTAGATCCCGCCCGGGGGGAGCTGTTTTTT
once	TRBJ2-3	-	TRBV28	15	CASSLGPFQADTQYF	TGTGCCAGCAGTTTAGGGCCCTTCCAGGCAGATACGCAGTATTTT
few	TRBJ2-1	-	TRBV11-1	14	CASSLNLQYNEQFF	TGTGCCAGCAGCTTAAATTTACAGTACAATGAGCAGTTCTTC
-	TRBJ2-1	-	TRBV10-3	12	CASGLNSGTRFF	TGTGCAAGCGGTCTCAATAGCGGTACCCGTTTCTTC
few	TRBJ1-4	-	TRBV18	13	CASSPGINEKLFF	TGTGCCAGCTCACCAGGGATTAATGAAAAACTGTTTTTT
-	TRBJ2-7	TRBD1	TRBV5-1	15	CASRSQTGNSYEQYF	TGCGCCAGCAGGAGCCAGACAGGGAATTCCTACGAGCAGTACTTC
-	TRBJ2-5	TRBD2	TRBV11-2	15	CASSLAGGRRETQYF	TGTGCCAGCAGCCTAGCGGGAGGGAGACGGGAGACCCAGTACTTC
-	TRBJ2-7	-	TRBV5-1	13	CASSLDHSYEQYF	TGCGCCAGCAGCTTGGATCACTCCTACGAGCAGTACTTC
few	TRBJ1-6	TRBD1	TRBV19	12	CASSSTGAPLHF	TGTGCCAGTAGCTCGACAGGGGCGCCCCTCCACTTT
-	TRBJ2-3	-	TRBV19	11	CASQWGWEQYF	TGTGCCAGTCAATGGGGCTGGGAGCAGTATTTT
-	TRBJ2-7	-	TRBV13	14	CASSIYGGGGEQYF	TGTGCCAGCAGCATATACGGGGGAGGTGGCGAGCAGTACTTC
-	TRBJ2-7	-	TRBV7-2	15	CASSLDRTYLYEQYF	TGTGCCAGCAGCTTAGACAGGACATATTTATACGAGCAGTACTTC
-	TRBJ2-3	TRBD2	TRBV6-1	14	CASRGEGLTDTQYF	TGTGCCAGCAGGGGGGAGGGTCTCACAGATACGCAGTATTTT
-	TRBJ2-4	-	TRBV15	18	CATSSLRGRSLAKNIQYF	TGTGCCACCAGCAGTTTAAGGGGCAGGTCCCTAGCCAAAAACATTCAGTACTTC
once	TRBJ1-6	-	TRBV4-1	14	CASSLTKGLSPLHF	TGCGCCAGCAGCCTTACAAAGGGCCTTTCACCCCTCCACTTT
-	TRBJ2-1	TRBD2	TRBV14	16	CASSQGLAGVEDEQFF	TGTGCCAGCAGCCAAGGACTAGCTGGGGTTGAGGATGAGCAGTTCTTC
-	TRBJ2-7	-	TRBV6-1	12	CASSENSYEQYF	TGTGCCAGCAGTGAAAACAGCTACGAGCAGTACTTC
-	TRBJ2-7	-	TRBV28	13	CASSLDGNYEQYF	TGTGCCAGCAGTTTAGACGGCAACTACGAGCAGTACTTC
-	TRBJ2-5	-	TRBV6-1	15	CASSAQRGAYEAQYF	TGTGCCAGCAGTGCCCAGAGAGGGGCGTATGAGGCCCAGTACTTC
-	TRBJ2-7	-	TRBV19	12	CASIDGNYEQYF	TGTGCCAGTATCGACGGAAACTACGAGCAGTACTTC
-	TRBJ2-1	TRBD1	TRBV18	14	CASSPGQGPNEQFF	TGTGCCAGCTCACCGGGACAGGGTCCCAATGAGCAGTTCTTC
-	TRBJ2-1	-	TRBV7-9	15	CASSHDSSYYNEQFF	TGTGCCAGCAGCCATGACTCGTCCTATTACAATGAGCAGTTCTTC
-	TRBJ1-4	TRBD1	TRBV5-1	14	CASSPQGANEKLFF	TGCGCCAGCAGCCCACAGGGGGCAAATGAAAAACTGTTTTTT
-	TRBJ1-1	TRBD1	TRBV19	15	CASSIKGQGNTEAFF	TGTGCCAGTAGTATTAAGGGACAGGGGAACACTGAAGCTTTCTTT
once	TRBJ2-7	-	TRBV6-1	10	CASLDYEQYF	TGTGCCAGCCTAGACTACGAGCAGTACTTC
-	TRBJ1-2	-	TRBV6-6	15	CASSYSWGLDYGYTF	TGTGCCAGCAGTTACTCGTGGGGGCTAGACTATGGCTACACCTTC
-	TRBJ2-1	TRBD2	TRBV13	17	CASSIRTSGQQGGEQFF	TGTGCCAGCAGCATAAGGACTAGCGGGCAACAGGGGGGCGAGCAGTTCTTC
once	TRBJ1-2	TRBD1	TRBV19	14	CASSTPGQLYGYTF	TGTGCCAGTAGTACTCCGGGACAGCTTTATGGCTACACCTTC
-	TRBJ1-2	-	TRBV30	15	CAWSFDPSKGGGYTF	TGTGCCTGGAGTTTCGACCCCTCGAAGGGTGGGGGCTACACCTTC
-	TRBJ2-5	TRBD2	TRBV19	17	CASSMRPGLAGVETQYF	TGTGCCAGTAGTATGAGACCCGGACTAGCGGGAGTTGAGACCCAGTACTTC
-	TRBJ2-6	-	TRBV10-2	13	CASKGSGANVLTF	TGCGCCAGCAAAGGCTCTGGGGCCAACGTCCTGACTTTC
-	TRBJ1-5	-	TRBV12-5	14	CASGTGWGNQPQHF	TGTGCTAGTGGCACAGGTTGGGGCAATCAGCCCCAGCATTTT
-	TRBJ2-7	TRBD2	TRBV7-2	11	CASASGYEQYF	TGTGCCAGCGCTAGCGGCTACGAGCAGTACTTC
many	TRBJ2-3	-	TRBV2	14	CASSKEQGRDTQYF	TGTGCCAGCAGTAAAGAACAGGGGAGGGATACGCAGTATTTT
-	TRBJ2-3	TRBD2	TRBV19	14	CASSISVLAGTQYF	TGTGCCAGTAGTATATCGGTTCTAGCGGGTACGCAGTATTTT
once	TRBJ1-5	-	TRBV19	14	CASSLQGLSQPQHF	TGTGCCAGTAGCTTACAGGGATTGAGTCAGCCCCAGCATTTT
-	TRBJ2-3	-	TRBV11-2	15	CASSWRGASTDTQYF	TGTGCCAGCAGCTGGCGCGGGGCTAGCACAGATACGCAGTATTTT
few	TRBJ2-1	TRBD2	TRBV6-5	14	CASSSRTSRDEQFF	TGTGCCAGCAGTTCCCGGACTAGCCGGGATGAGCAGTTCTTC